This T cell receptor beta chain was profiled in a study of T-cell reconstitution after alpha-beta-depleted transplantation in children (dated by TCRdb to about 2016). Looking at the study overall: The study quantitatively tracked T-cell immune reconstitution after TCRalphabeta/CD19-depleted allogeneic hematopoietic cell transplantation in children using TCR repertoire profiling. Overall study results and their limits: About two months after transplant, the apparently early recovery of alphabetaT-cell counts reportedly depended on just several hundred clones that had expanded rapidly and came from non-depleted graft cells. In some patients, the high TCRbeta diversity seen at day 60 was put down to recipient T cells and intrathymic progenitors that had survived conditioning. The frequencies of hyperexpanded clones fell over the following months, and after one year, T-cell counts and TCRbeta diversity were mostly attributed to newly produced T cells.

What this sample's treatment or condition label stands for: allogeneic hematopoietic cell transplantation with graft depleted of TCRalphabeta T cells and CD19 B cells. The transplant recipients were children given TCRalphabeta/CD19-depleted allogeneic hematopoietic cell grafts. The library was made by PCR. Sequenced on an Illumina HiSeq 2500. Molecular barcoding was employed in the preparation of TCR libraries, with unique molecular identifiers being used to normalize TCRbeta repertoire quantification. TCRdb ran its own pipeline on the public reads, namely fastp trimming at Q25 and MiXCR clone calling, and kept in-frame beta chains. Here each entry gathers all rows of one CDR3 protein and keeps the most common genes and DNA. Across this sample there are 90,000 to 100,000 distinct CDR3 sequences, with more than 20% seen only once. The top ten clonotypes cover 20% to 25% of the sample. There are many counts of this clonotype. Its antigen remains undetermined. Base qualities were left out, and no much larger clone turns up one base away.

Sequences were derived from PBMCs, sampled before TCRalphabeta/CD19-depleted stem cell transplant. The clonotype comes from a boy aged 2 to 10 with acute lymphoblastic leukemia, due to receive a stem cell transplant.

The CDR3 region has the sequence CASSRGSGAGGNEQYF. The DNA is TGTGCCAGCAGCCGGGGAAGCGGAGCGGGTGGGAACGAGCAGTACTTC. The chain is assembled from TRBV7-2 and TRBJ2-7; D gene: possibly TRBD2, on 6 matching bases. V is pared back by 5 bases and J by 5 bases, with 22 bases lying between the germline termini. The CDR3 has 16 amino acids, counting the end cysteine and phenylalanine. CDR3 DNA is the only sequence kept; it has 48 bases, read in frame from the first base. The germline V gene sets CDR1 to SGHTA and CDR2 to FQGNSA.